What follows are 28 T cell receptor beta chains derived from one specimen sequenced in a study of T cell responses to AZD1222 COVID-19 vaccine (dated by TCRdb to about 2021). Library construction relied on the immunoSEQ multiplex PCR assay. TCRdb mirrors the immuneACCESS table, restricted to in-frame sequences. Some clones are absent from its copies; in checked studies, under half trace to an unresolved V gene, and the reason for the others is unknown. The sample table lists approximately 170,000 clones, 85% to 90% of them with a count of one. The ten most abundant clones make up about 6.9% of the sample. The meaning of the sample's time point label: baseline before first vaccination. The sample was peripheral blood, taken on day 0 of AZD1222 vaccination. The receptors stem from an adult in good health.

The genes are TRBV2 and TRBJ1-5, with a weak D call TRBD1 (5 bases). The V end lost 5 bases, the J end lost 1 base, and 12 bases lay between the germline ends. CDR1 is SNHLY and CDR2 is FYNNEI in the germline V gene. CDR3 length equals 15 residues. CDR3 DNA: TGTGCCAGCAGTCTGGGACTTTTGAGCAATCAGCCCCAGCATTTT. Translated: CASSLGLLSNQPQHF.

J is TRBJ2-1 and V is TRBV7-9; 8 nucleotides agree with TRBD1. V shed 5 bases, J shed 3 bases, and the junction held 9 bases outside the gene matches. The CDR3 is 16 residues long. CDR1 and CDR2 (germline): SEHNR, FQNEAQ (reference sequence). CDR3 sequence reads: CASSEYRGTYYNEQFF. In DNA form, the CDR3 reads TGTGCCAGCAGCGAGTACAGGGGGACATACTACAATGAGCAGTTCTTC.

The chain combines TRBV2 with TRBJ1-2; no definite D call. The CDR3 consists of 13 residues. Germline CDR1 and CDR2: SNHLY and FYNNEI. Trimming left V 3 bases short and J 2 bases short, with 7 bases between. As DNA, the CDR3 is TGTGCCAGCAGTGAGCCTAACAACTATGGCTACACCTTC. Translating it yields CASSEPNNYGYTF.

The V and J genes are TRBV4-2 and TRBJ1-2; D uncertain. The CDR3 covers 15 residues. Deletions cut 0 bases from V and 8 bases from J, with 16 bases between. Germline CDR1 is LGHNA and CDR2 is YNFKEQ. In nucleotides, the CDR3 is TGTGCCAGCAGCCAAGATGAGGGTCTGGGTATGGGCTACACCTTC. This sequence encodes CASSQDEGLGMGYTF.

This clone was detected once. V and J are TRBV30 and TRBJ2-7; D possibly corresponds to TRBD2 (7 bases). Germline V gene lookup returns CDR1 GTSNPN and CDR2 SVGIG (reference sequence). Trimming took off 0 bases at V and 2 bases at J, with 11 bases between the two ends. The CDR3 has 14 residues. The CDR3 DNA reads as TGTGCCTGGAGTGTAAAGGGGGGGACCTACGAGCAGTACTTC. Residues: CAWSVKGGTYEQYF.

This chain uses TRBV27 with TRBJ1-2; TRBD1 agrees at 9 bases. Germline loops: CDR1 MNHEY, CDR2 SMNVEV (reference sequence). The V segment lost 8 bases and the J segment 4 bases; nucleotides outside the gene matches: 14. The CDR3 length is 16 residues. The CDR3 sequence: CASSHSGGDRAYGYTF. CDR3 DNA sequence: TGTGCCAGCTCCCACTCCGGAGGGGACAGGGCCTATGGCTACACCTTC.

The CDR3 loop reads CASSVGQTNTEAFF. In DNA, the CDR3 is TGTGCCAGCAGTGTAGGACAGACGAACACTGAAGCTTTCTTT. The chain is built from TRBV25-1 and TRBJ1-1, with D possibly being TRBD1 (6 bases). Germline CDR1 MGHDK, CDR2 SYGVNS. The CDR3 extends over 14 amino acids. The V and J ends lost 4 bases and 1 base respectively, with 10 bases between them.

The V call is TRBV18, the J call TRBJ1-1; D might be TRBD1 (5 bases). Germline CDR1 is KGHSH and CDR2 is LQKENI. V was pared by 0 bases and J by 3 bases, with 11 bases between. The CDR3 loop spans 15 amino acids. CDR3 sequence (DNA): TGTGCCAGCTCACCACCTCGGGGGTCGGACACTGAAGCTTTCTTT. It translates to CASSPPRGSDTEAFF.

The chain links TRBV5-1 to TRBJ1-1; 10 bases fit TRBD1. The CDR3 spans 15 residues. Germline V gene sequence: CDR1 SGHRS, CDR2 YFSETQ. Germline trimming cut 3 bases from V and 6 bases from J; bases unmatched to any gene: 8. CDR3: CASSWGQGQIAEAFF. DNA for the CDR3: TGCGCCAGCAGCTGGGGACAGGGGCAAATTGCTGAAGCTTTCTTT.

This chain links TRBV4-3 with TRBJ2-1, with D possibly being TRBD2 (6 bases). The germline V gene has CDR1 LGHNA and CDR2 YSLEER. The CDR3 covers 16 residues. V lost 0 bases to trimming and J lost 7 bases, with 16 bases between them. CDR3 region: CASSQDSQGGGNEQFF. In nucleotides, the CDR3 is TGCGCCAGCAGCCAAGATAGTCAGGGAGGAGGAAATGAGCAGTTCTTC.

The J gene is TRBJ2-7, the V gene TRBV7-2; D possibly corresponds to TRBD1 (6 bases). Germline V lookup: CDR1 SGHTA, CDR2 FQGNSA. V shed 8 bases and J shed 7 bases, with 21 bases lying between them. The CDR3 length is 14 residues. The CDR3 coding sequence is TGTGCCAGCTCTCCCGGGACACTGGTGCGTGAGCAGTACTTC. Its protein product is CASSPGTLVREQYF.

The chain links TRBV10-3 to TRBJ2-7; D ambiguous. Between the trimmed V and J ends, which lost 2 bases and 1 base, there was a span of 6 bases. CDR1 is ENHRY, CDR2 SYGVKD, per germline. This CDR3 is 13 amino acids long. The CDR3 here is CAISEQLSYEQYV. The CDR3 DNA is TGTGCCATCAGTGAGCAATTATCCTACGAGCAGTACGTC.

The chain recombines TRBV12-3 or TRBV12-4 with TRBJ2-3; D call uncertain. V was cut by 2 bases and J by 10 bases, with 13 bases left in between. The CDR3 has 13 residues. This CDR3 reads CASSLLGISAQYF. As DNA, the CDR3 is TGTGCCAGCAGTTTATTGGGTATATCGGCGCAGTATTTT.

In nucleotides, the CDR3 is TGTGCCAGCAGGGGGGGCAGGGCTAATGAGCAGTTCTTC. It translates to CASRGGRANEQFF. The chain carries TRBV6-4 and TRBJ2-1; perhaps D is TRBD1 or TRBD2 (6 bases each). The V and J ends lost 6 bases and 7 bases respectively, with 13 bases between them. Germline CDR1 is MRHNA and CDR2 is SNTAGT. This CDR3 is 13 amino acids long.

In nucleotides, the CDR3 is TGTGCCAGCAGGAGCTCGGGCTACACCGGGAATGGCTACACCTTC. Residues: CASRSSGYTGNGYTF. The J gene is TRBJ1-2, the V gene TRBV6-5; D remains unclear. CDR1 MNHEY and CDR2 SVGAGI come from the germline V gene. Trimming left V 6 bases short and J 6 bases short, with 20 bases between. The CDR3 spans 15 residues.

The chain joins TRBV18 to TRBJ1-1; 8 bases agree with TRBD1. With 1 base clipped from V and 0 bases from J, the junction kept 4 bases outside the gene matches. The CDR3 extends over 16 amino acids. Germline V gene sequence: CDR1 KGHSH, CDR2 LQKENI. CDR3 region: CASSPLRTGMNTEAFF. The CDR3, as DNA: TGTGCCAGCTCACCACTACGGACAGGGATGAACACTGAAGCTTTCTTT.

V and J are TRBV10-3 and TRBJ1-5; tentatively, D is TRBD1 (6 bases). The V gene's germline CDR1 is ENHRY and CDR2 SYGVKD. V lost 9 bases to trimming and J lost 7 bases, with 13 bases between them. The CDR3 runs to 12 residues. The CDR3 here is CAISGTSQPQHF. The CDR3 DNA is TGTGCCATATCCGGGACAAGCCAGCCCCAGCATTTT.

This chain connects TRBV5-8 to TRBJ2-3; TRBD2 matches at 13 bases. Unmatched junction bases numbered 5, after V lost 4 bases and J lost 6 bases. Per germline, CDR1 SGHTS and CDR2 YDEGEE. The CDR3 is made up of 15 amino acids. CDR3 nucleotides: TGTGCCAGCAGCCGGACGACTAGCGGGGGGGATACGCAGTATTTT. This sequence encodes CASSRTTSGGDTQYF.

The V call is TRBV4-1, the J call TRBJ1-2; D gene uncertain. Germline V CDR1 and CDR2: MGHRA, YSYEKL. CDR3 length: 18 residues. Trimming cost V 0 bases and J 1 base, with 18 bases left between them. CDR3 sequence reads: CASSQEGGFDLFNYGYTF. The CDR3 DNA is TGCGCCAGCAGCCAAGAAGGCGGCTTCGATCTCTTTAACTATGGCTACACCTTC.

The J gene is TRBJ2-7, the V gene TRBV28, with TRBD1 identical over 10 bases. V was clipped by 6 bases and J by 3 bases; unmatched bases: 5. This CDR3 is built from 14 residues. Germline assignment: CDR1 MDHEN and CDR2 SYDVKM. The CDR3 DNA follows: TGTGCCAGCAGGCCGGGACAGGGGTTCTACGAGCAGTACTTC. Amino acids: CASRPGQGFYEQYF. The full variable domain, its missing parts supplied by reference TRBV28 and TRBJ2-7, is DVKVTQSSRYLVKRTGEKVFLECVQDMDHENMFWYRQDPGLGLRLIYFSYDVKMKEKGDIPEGYSVSREKKERFSLILESASTNQTSMYLCASRPGQGFYEQYFGPGTRLTVT.

This clone was found once. CDR3 DNA sequence: TGTGCCAGCAGTTTTTGGCAGGGGGCCAGGGAGACCCAGTACTTC. It encodes CASSFWQGARETQYF. This chain joins TRBV27 and TRBJ2-5, with 8 bases that match TRBD1. This CDR3 is built from 15 residues. Germline assignment: CDR1 MNHEY and CDR2 SMNVEV (reference sequence). Unmatched junction bases numbered 8, after V lost 3 bases and J lost 5 bases.

The chain couples TRBV7-3 to TRBJ1-1; no firm D call. V lost 6 bases and J lost 4, with 15 bases in between. The CDR3 has 14 residues. Germline V gene data show CDR1 as SGHTA and CDR2 as FQGTGA. The CDR3 reads CASRKGSTFTEAFF. In DNA, the CDR3 is TGTGCCAGCAGGAAGGGTTCTACTTTCACTGAAGCTTTCTTT.

V usage is TRBV9 and J usage is TRBJ1-1; D unresolved. Germline CDR1 SGDLS, CDR2 YYNGEE. V gave up 0 bases and J gave up 0 bases, with 12 bases separating them. The CDR3 is made up of 16 amino acids. The CDR3 region has the DNA TGTGCCAGCAGCGTAGGTTTCGGGGAGGTGAACACTGAAGCTTTCTTT. Translating it yields CASSVGFGEVNTEAFF.

This chain uses TRBV19 with TRBJ2-7; 7 bases agree with TRBD1. CDR1 is LNHDA and CDR2 is SQIVND in the germline V gene (reference sequence). This CDR3 comprises 15 residues. With 2 bases clipped from V and 2 bases from J, the junction kept 6 bases outside the gene matches. The CDR3 spells CASSISGQRPYEQYF. The CDR3 nucleotides are TGTGCCAGTAGTATATCGGGACAGCGCCCCTACGAGCAGTACTTC.

The genes are TRBV10-3 and TRBJ1-5; D gene uncertain. The CDR3 consists of 15 residues. V was clipped by 0 bases and J by 4 bases, with 10 bases between them. In germline, CDR1 is ENHRY, CDR2 SYGVKD. This CDR3 reads CAISESAAGNQPQHF. The CDR3 DNA follows: TGTGCCATCAGTGAGTCGGCAGCCGGTAATCAGCCCCAGCATTTT.

V usage is TRBV2 and J usage is TRBJ2-6, with TRBD1 identical over 7 bases. This CDR3 spans 15 amino acids. The junction had 5 bases not matched to a gene; V was cut back by 4 bases and J by 5 bases. Germline assignment: CDR1 SNHLY and CDR2 FYNNEI. CDR3 in amino acids: CASSVQGWRANVLTF. The CDR3 DNA is TGTGCCAGCAGTGTACAGGGGTGGAGGGCCAACGTCCTGACTTTC.

The table lists this clone with a few counts. The chain employs TRBV4-3 and TRBJ2-3; weak D call: TRBD1 (5 bases). Germline assignment: CDR1 LGHNA and CDR2 YSLEER. V was cut by 0 bases and J by 2 bases, with 9 bases left in between. The CDR3 is 15 amino acids. In DNA form, the CDR3 reads TGCGCCAGCAGCCAAGATCGCAGGGTCACAGATACGCAGTATTTT. It yields the protein CASSQDRRVTDTQYF.

The chain joins TRBV5-6 to TRBJ2-2; 12 bases line up with TRBD2. CDR3 size: 18 residues. The J segment lost 4 bases and the V segment lost 4 bases, leaving 11 bases of the junction unmatched. Germline CDR1 SGHDT, CDR2 YYEEEE. In DNA, the CDR3 is TGTGCCAGCAGCCAGGCGGACACTAGCGGGGGGCCCACCGGGGAGCTGTTTTTT. The encoded protein is CASSQADTSGGPTGELFF.